These 31 T cell receptor beta chains share one sample of origin, sequenced in a study of blood T cell repertoires in COVID-19. Data came from immunoSEQ multiplex PCR; TCRdb stores just in-frame clones and leaves some out. This table has roughly 150,000 clones, 87% appearing once. The material sequenced was peripheral blood. These receptors came from a man of 80 years or more with acute or convalescent COVID-19.

The chain recombines TRBV28 with TRBJ1-2; D may be TRBD1 (6 bases). V dropped 5 bases and J dropped 8 bases, with 18 bases sitting between them. This CDR3 comprises 14 residues. Per germline, CDR1 MDHEN and CDR2 SYDVKM. CDR3 nucleotide sequence: TGTGCCAGCAGTCCCCTCGGTGGGGGCGTAGGCTACACCTTC. This encodes CASSPLGGGVGYTF.

The chain uses TRBV30 and TRBJ1-3; D gene unclear. The CDR3 consists of 12 residues. Per germline, CDR1 GTSNPN and CDR2 SVGIG (reference sequence). Trimming shortened V by 5 bases and J by 4 bases, and 9 bases separated the two germline ends. The CDR3 sequence is CAWDKTGNTIYF. As DNA, the CDR3 is TGTGCCTGGGATAAAACAGGAAACACCATATATTTT.

V usage is TRBV28 and J usage is TRBJ2-7, with TRBD1 identical over 7 bases. Trimming removed 6 bases from V and 7 bases from J; junction bases left unmatched: 21. Germline loops: CDR1 MDHEN, CDR2 SYDVKM. The CDR3 is 17 residues long. This chain's CDR3 is CASSPLPYRGPRREQYF. The CDR3 DNA reads as TGTGCCAGCAGCCCACTCCCTTACAGGGGTCCCCGGAGGGAGCAGTACTTC.

The chain combines TRBV28 with TRBJ1-5; tentative D call: TRBD1 (6 bases). V was pared by 6 bases and J by 3 bases, with 12 bases between. The CDR3 spans 14 residues. The germline CDR1 and CDR2 sequences are MDHEN and SYDVKM. The CDR3 nucleotides read TGTGCCAGCAGAACAAACAGGGTCAATCAGCCCCAGCATTTT. Its protein product is CASRTNRVNQPQHF.

The chain couples TRBV3-1 (or the pseudogene TRBV3-2) to TRBJ1-3, with D tentatively TRBD1 (5 bases). Germline values: CDR1 LGHDT, CDR2 YNNKEL (reference sequence). The CDR3 contains 15 residues. V lost 2 bases and J 0 bases, leaving 8 bases between the germline ends. Here the CDR3 DNA reads TGTGCCAGCAGCCAACCGGGACTCTCTGGAAACACCATATATTTT. Amino acid sequence: CASSQPGLSGNTIYF.

The rearrangement links TRBV29-1 to TRBJ2-5; no definite D call. V was shortened by 1 base and J by 5 bases, with 8 bases between the two germline ends. The CDR3 runs 12 residues. Looked up from germline, CDR1 is SQVTM and CDR2 is ANQGSEA. In DNA, the CDR3 is TGCAGCGTTGAAGGGCCAGTGGAGACCCAGTACTTC. This codes for CSVEGPVETQYF.

The chain employs TRBV4-2 and TRBJ2-3, with D possibly TRBD2 on 5 matching bases. Trimming removed 0 bases at V and 11 bases at J, with 21 bases between. This CDR3 is built from 16 residues. The V gene's germline CDR1 is LGHNA and CDR2 YNFKEQ. The CDR3 nucleotides are TGTGCCAGCAGCCAAGATGGTCCGGCACTAGTGGGGAGGCAGTATTTT. Translated, it gives CASSQDGPALVGRQYF.

The chain combines TRBV30 with TRBJ2-2; TRBD1 aligns across 7 bases. Germline CDR1 and CDR2: GTSNPN and SVGIG (reference sequence). With V trimmed by 4 bases and J by 3 bases, 5 bases remained unmatched. This CDR3 comprises 14 residues. The CDR3 spells CAWTLGQHTGELFF. CDR3 sequence (DNA): TGTGCCTGGACTCTGGGACAGCACACCGGGGAGCTGTTTTTT. Looking up the rest from reference TRBV30 and TRBJ2-2 gives the full variable domain: SQTIHQWPATLVQPVGSPLSLECTVEGTSNPNLYWYRQAAGRGLQLLFYSVGIGQISSEVPQNLSASRPQDRQFILSSKKLLLSDSGFYLCAWTLGQHTGELFFGEGSRLTVL.

This clone turned up a few times. The chain carries TRBV27 and TRBJ2-7; TRBD1 agrees at 7 bases. The CDR3 sequence is 15 residues long. J gave up 0 bases and V 4 bases, and 6 bases lay outside the gene matches. The V gene's germline CDR1 is MNHEY and CDR2 SMNVEV (reference sequence). CDR3 bases: TGTGCCAGCAGTTCAGTCGCAGGGGGCTCCTACGAGCAGTACTTC. It translates to CASSSVAGGSYEQYF.

V and J are TRBV3-1 (or the pseudogene TRBV3-2) and TRBJ2-1, with TRBD2 matching 14 bases. V was pared by 1 base and J by 8 bases, with 4 bases of the junction left unmatched. In germline, CDR1 is LGHDT, CDR2 YNNKEL (reference sequence). CDR3 length: 16 amino acids. This chain's CDR3 is CASSQGLAGGFDEQFF. CDR3 nucleotides: TGTGCCAGCAGCCAAGGACTAGCGGGGGGGTTCGATGAGCAGTTCTTC.

CDR3 amino acids: CASSPGGRGPMITNYGYTF. DNA of the CDR3: TGTGCCAGCAGCCCGGGGGGACGGGGACCGATGATTACTAACTATGGCTACACCTTC. The V gene is TRBV3-1 (or the pseudogene TRBV3-2), the J gene TRBJ1-2, with a tentative D call TRBD1 (5 bases). The germline V and J ends were trimmed by 4 bases and 0 bases, with 24 bases remaining between them. The CDR3 has 19 residues. The germline CDR1 and CDR2 sequences are LGHDT and YNNKEL (reference sequence).

V gene TRBV27 combines with J gene TRBJ1-2; no firm D call. Looked up from germline, CDR1 is MNHEY and CDR2 is SMNVEV (reference sequence). The CDR3 extends over 13 amino acids. V was trimmed by 3 bases and J by 6 bases, leaving 11 bases between them. CDR3 nucleotides: TGTGCCAGCAGTTTGACTCTTTCACATGGCTACACCTTC. Protein product: CASSLTLSHGYTF.

V is TRBV5-4 and J is TRBJ1-2; 9 nucleotides match TRBD1. Germline trimming cut 4 bases from V and 4 bases from J; bases unmatched to any gene: 5. From germline, CDR1 is SGHNT and CDR2 YYREEE (reference sequence). The CDR3 runs 14 residues. Written as DNA, the CDR3 is TGTGCCAGCAGCCCGACAGGGGGTAGCTATGGCTACACCTTC. Its protein is CASSPTGGSYGYTF.

The rearrangement uses TRBV27 and TRBJ1-1, with D maybe TRBD1 (6 bases). The length of the CDR3 is 14 residues. Germline CDR1 MNHEY, CDR2 SMNVEV (reference sequence). V was pared by 6 bases and J by 0 bases, with 11 bases between. The CDR3 sequence: CASRDSHLNTEAFF. In nucleotides, the CDR3 is TGTGCCAGCAGGGACAGCCACTTGAACACTGAAGCTTTCTTT.

The chain is built from TRBV7-2 and TRBJ2-3; D possibly corresponds to TRBD2 (6 bases). V lost 2 bases to trimming and J lost 4 bases, with 10 bases between them. The CDR3 contains 14 residues. From germline, CDR1 is SGHTA and CDR2 FQGNSA. The CDR3 coding sequence is TGTGCCAGCAGCTTAACTAGCTTCGCAGATACGCAGTATTTT. It yields the protein CASSLTSFADTQYF.

The rearrangement links TRBV7-2 to TRBJ2-7; 10 positions agree with TRBD2. V lost 5 bases to trimming and J lost 4 bases; unmatched junction nucleotides: 8. This CDR3 has 15 residues. Germline lookup yields CDR1 SGHTA and CDR2 FQGNSA. The CDR3 DNA is TGTGCCAGCAGCCCTCCTAGCGGGGGACGGTACGAGCAGTACTTC. It yields the protein CASSPPSGGRYEQYF.

The V and J genes are TRBV7-6 and TRBJ2-5, with TRBD2 matching over 9 bases. The CDR3 extends over 19 amino acids. V lost 0 bases to trimming and J lost 4 bases; unmatched junction nucleotides: 15. Germline V lookup: CDR1 SGHVS, CDR2 FNYEAQ. The DNA for the CDR3 is TGTGCCAGCAGCTTAGCGCGGACTCTTGCGGGGGGGCGGGGAGAGACCCAGTACTTC. Its protein is CASSLARTLAGGRGETQYF.

This rearrangement joins TRBV6-1 to TRBJ1-4; 7 bases fit TRBD1. Germline values: CDR1 MNHNS, CDR2 SASEGT. The CDR3 has 16 residues. With 5 bases clipped from V and 3 bases from J, the junction kept 9 bases outside the gene matches. The DNA of the CDR3 is TGTGCCAGCAGTCAAGACAGGGCGCGATCTAATGAAAAACTGTTTTTT. Encoded protein: CASSQDRARSNEKLFF.

The chain uses TRBV2 and TRBJ2-1, with 7 bases identical to TRBD1. Germline trimming cut 7 bases from V and 6 bases from J; bases unmatched to any gene: 6. The CDR3 spans 13 residues. Germline CDR1 and CDR2: SNHLY and FYNNEI. The CDR3 sequence: CASTRGQPNEQFF. CDR3 in DNA: TGTGCCAGCACCCGGGGACAGCCCAATGAGCAGTTCTTC.

This clone appeared a single time. The chain links TRBV13 to TRBJ1-4; tentatively, D is TRBD1 (5 bases). Trimming shortened V by 3 bases and J by 8 bases, and 13 bases separated the two germline ends. This CDR3 contains 14 residues. Germline V lookup: CDR1 PRHDT, CDR2 FYEKMQ (reference sequence). The DNA for the CDR3 is TGTGCCAGCAGCTTGGGCAGGGCCCGCGAAAAACTGTTTTTT. This sequence encodes CASSLGRAREKLFF.

The chain links TRBV2 to TRBJ2-1, with no clear D. CDR3 length equals 13 residues. Per germline, CDR1 SNHLY and CDR2 FYNNEI. Trimming left V 0 bases short and J 8 bases short, with 8 bases between. The CDR3 region has the DNA TGTGCCAGCAGTGAAGCTGATAGCTATGAGCAGTTCTTC. Translating it yields CASSEADSYEQFF.

This clone was detected once. The chain uses TRBV7-9 and TRBJ1-1; D call uncertain. V lost 3 bases to trimming and J lost 4 bases, with 9 bases between them. The CDR3 spans 13 residues. Germline V gene sequence: CDR1 SEHNR, CDR2 FQNEAQ (reference sequence). The CDR3 DNA is TGTGCCAGCAGCTTTTCGGGAACCACTGAAGCTTTCTTT. This codes for CASSFSGTTEAFF. The entire variable domain, with the rest obtained from reference TRBV7-9 and TRBJ1-1, is as follows: DTGVSQNPRHKITKRGQNVTFRCDPISEHNRLYWYRQTLGQGPEFLTYFQNEAQLEKSRLLSDRFSAERPKGSFSTLEIQRTEQGDSAMYLCASSFSGTTEAFFGQGTRLTVV.

J is TRBJ2-3 and V is TRBV7-2; 10 nucleotides agree with TRBD1. The germline V gene encodes CDR1 SGHTA and CDR2 FQGNSA. V shed 0 bases and J 3 bases; nucleotides not matched to a gene: 12. The CDR3 covers 19 residues. The CDR3 nucleotides are TGTGCCAGCAGCTTAGCTTCCAACCGGGACAGGGGTTATACAGATACGCAGTATTTT. Amino acid sequence: CASSLASNRDRGYTDTQYF.

The CDR3 region is CASSLSGNYYNEQFF. The CDR3 region has the DNA TGTGCCAGCAGTTTATCCGGGAACTACTACAATGAGCAGTTCTTC. The chain links TRBV28 to TRBJ2-1, with D perhaps TRBD2 (5 bases). This CDR3 is 15 amino acids long. CDR1 is MDHEN and CDR2 is SYDVKM in the germline V gene. V was clipped by 1 base and J by 3 bases, with 10 bases between them.

The chain uses TRBV5-1 and TRBJ2-3; the match to TRBD1 covers 8 bases. V dropped 4 bases and J dropped 0; count of bases not matched to a gene: 4. Germline CDR1 SGHRS, CDR2 YFSETQ. This CDR3 has 15 residues. The CDR3 bases are TGCGCCAGCAGCGCAGGACAGGGAAGCACAGATACGCAGTATTTT. Its protein product is CASSAGQGSTDTQYF. The variable domain in full, completed from reference TRBV5-1 and TRBJ2-3, reads KAGVTQTPRYLIKTRGQQVTLSCSPISGHRSVSWYQQTPGQGLQFLFEYFSETQRNKGNFPGRFSGRQFSNSRSEMNVSTLELGDSALYLCASSAGQGSTDTQYFGPGTRLTVL.

This chain links TRBV6-5 with TRBJ1-2; maybe TRBD1 (5 bases). Germline V gene lookup returns CDR1 MNHEY and CDR2 SVGAGI. This CDR3 has 16 amino acids. Trimming removed 2 bases from V and 5 bases from J, with 18 bases in between. The CDR3 protein is CASSYQGRDYRYGYTF. CDR3 sequence (DNA): TGTGCCAGCAGTTACCAAGGCAGGGACTATCGGTATGGCTACACCTTC.

V usage is TRBV5-1 and J usage is TRBJ2-5; TRBD1 matches 7 bases. The germline CDR1 and CDR2 sequences are SGHRS and YFSETQ. Trimming at V came to 4 bases and at J to 1 base, leaving 7 bases not matched to a gene. The CDR3 is made up of 15 amino acids. CDR3 protein: CASSKNPGGQETQYF. DNA of the CDR3: TGCGCCAGCAGCAAAAACCCAGGGGGCCAAGAGACCCAGTACTTC.

The V call is TRBV5-5, the J call TRBJ2-5; D is possibly TRBD1 (6 bases). Germline V CDR1 and CDR2: SGHKS, YYEKEE (reference sequence). The CDR3 is made up of 13 amino acids. Trimming cost V 1 base and J 5 bases, with 9 bases left between them. The CDR3 loop reads CASSLRGLETQYF. The CDR3 region has the DNA TGTGCCAGCAGCTTGAGGGGGTTGGAGACCCAGTACTTC.

The gene calls are TRBV6-1 and TRBJ2-3; possible D gene TRBD1, 5 bases. The CDR3 sequence is 13 residues long. Trimming took 7 bases from V and 1 from J, leaving 9 bases between them. CDR1 and CDR2 from the germline V gene are MNHNS and SASEGT. The chain's CDR3 is CASTRERTDTQYF. The CDR3 coding sequence is TGTGCCAGCACCAGGGAACGCACAGATACGCAGTATTTT.

V usage is TRBV27 and J usage is TRBJ2-5; 14 nucleotides agree with TRBD2. Germline V lookup: CDR1 MNHEY, CDR2 SMNVEV (reference sequence). The CDR3 loop spans 16 amino acids. Trimming cost V 5 bases and J 2 bases; bases outside gene matches: 4. The CDR3 nucleotides read TGTGCCAGCAGTGTACGACTAGCGGGGGGGCAAGAGACCCAGTACTTC. Translation gives CASSVRLAGGQETQYF.

Only one count was recorded for this clone. The chain uses TRBV21-1 and TRBJ2-1; TRBD2 was called by the table and not checked on the DNA. TRBV21-1 is flagged as a pseudogene. The CDR3 totals 16 residues. CDR3 nucleotides: TGTGCCAGCAGCAAAGGACTAGCGGGGTGCTGTGATGAGCAGTTCTTC. Translated: CASSKGLAGCCDEQFF.